A single sample gave rise to the 14 T cell receptor beta chains below, sequenced in a study of cytomegalovirus exposure and HLA in healthy donors. The PCR contained 60 Vbeta and 13 Jbeta primers. Here immunoSEQ multiplex PCR was the method, and the copy in TCRdb shows in-frame clones only, minus some. This table has around 130,000 clones, roughly 71% appearing once. The sequenced sample consisted of PBMCs. These TCRs come from a woman aged 45-65 years in good health and CMV-seropositive.

This chain's CDR3 is CASSYLKSRSPLHF. CDR3 DNA: TGTGCCAGCAGTTACCTAAAATCAAGATCACCCCTCCACTTT. The V and J genes are TRBV6-5 and TRBJ1-6; D is undetermined. This CDR3 is built from 14 residues. The V end lost 2 bases, the J end lost 10 bases, and 12 bases lay between the germline ends. Per the germline V gene, CDR1 is MNHEY and CDR2 is SVGAGI.

Comments on this clone: Other DNA sequences within the sample encode an identical CDR3. The chain employs TRBV5-6 and TRBJ1-5; D is uncertain. Trimming cost V 0 bases and J 4 bases, with 5 bases left between them. The CDR3 is made up of 13 amino acids. Germline V gives CDR1 SGHDT, CDR2 YYEEEE. The CDR3 region is CASSLGLNQPQHF. The CDR3, as DNA: TGTGCCAGCAGCTTGGGTCTTAATCAGCCCCAGCATTTT. The variable domain in full, with the rest retrieved from reference TRBV5-6 and TRBJ1-5, is DAGVTQSPTHLIKTRGQQVTLRCSPKSGHDTVSWYQQALGQGPQFIFQYYEEEERQRGNFPDRFSGHQFPNYSSELNVNALLLGDSALYLCASSLGLNQPQHFGDGTRLSIL.

The V and J genes are TRBV7-9 and TRBJ2-7; D may be TRBD1 (6 bases). The CDR3 contains 17 residues. The V end lost 3 bases, the J end lost 1 base, and 19 bases lay between the germline ends. Germline CDR1 and CDR2: SEHNR and FQNEAQ (reference sequence). CDR3 amino acids: CASSLGAGTPTSYEQYF. CDR3 DNA sequence: TGTGCCAGCAGCTTGGGTGCCGGGACACCTACTTCCTACGAGCAGTACTTC.

In DNA form, the CDR3 reads TGTGCCAGCAGTGAGCCCAGATATGGCTACACCTTC. This encodes CASSEPRYGYTF. V and J are TRBV2 and TRBJ1-2; D is unclear. Trimming removed 3 bases from V and 5 bases from J, with 7 bases in between. The CDR3 runs to 12 residues. Germline CDR1 reads SNHLY; CDR2 reads FYNNEI.

The V and J genes are TRBV5-1 and TRBJ2-1; D call uncertain. V lost 2 bases to trimming and J lost 6 bases, with 3 bases between them. Germline CDR1 and CDR2: SGHRS and YFSETQ. CDR3 length equals 11 residues. This CDR3 reads CASSFSNEQFF. The CDR3 nucleotides are TGCGCCAGCAGCTTTAGCAATGAGCAGTTCTTC.

The V call is TRBV9, the J call TRBJ2-3; D call uncertain. V lost 1 base and J lost 4, with 4 bases in between. Per the germline V gene, CDR1 is SGDLS and CDR2 is YYNGEE. The CDR3 covers 12 residues. The CDR3 sequence: CASSVSADTQYF. The CDR3 DNA sequence: TGTGCCAGCAGCGTAAGCGCAGATACGCAGTATTTT.

The chain has TRBV11-2 and TRBJ2-4, with D possibly being TRBD2 (5 bases). The germline V gene encodes CDR1 SGHAT and CDR2 FQNNGV. Trimming left V 3 bases short and J 0 bases short, with 9 bases between. This CDR3 is built from 15 residues. The CDR3 spells CASSFSSGAKNIQYF. Written as DNA, the CDR3 is TGTGCCAGCAGCTTCTCGAGCGGAGCCAAAAACATTCAGTACTTC. Full variable domain (outside the CDR3, taken from reference TRBV11-2 and TRBJ2-4): EAGVAQSPRYKIIEKRQSVAFWCNPISGHATLYWYQQILGQGPKLLIQFQNNGVVDDSQLPKDRFSAERLKGVDSTLKIQPAKLEDSAVYLCASSFSSGAKNIQYFGAGTRLSVL.

This sequence joins TRBV2 and TRBJ1-5; 10 bases are shared with TRBD1. Germline V gene lookup returns CDR1 SNHLY and CDR2 FYNNEI. This CDR3 region has 15 residues. V lost 5 bases, J lost 6 bases, and 7 bases stayed unmatched. Here the CDR3 reads CASSSTGTGVQPQHF. The CDR3 DNA follows: TGTGCCAGCAGTTCGACCGGGACAGGGGTTCAGCCCCAGCATTTT.

This chain connects TRBV7-2 to TRBJ2-1; 7 nucleotides line up with TRBD2. The CDR3 length is 16 residues. The V gene's germline CDR1 is SGHTA and CDR2 FQGNSA. Unmatched junction bases numbered 6, after V lost 2 bases and J lost 2 bases. CDR3 sequence: CASSLQTSLPYNEQFF. CDR3 DNA: TGTGCCAGCAGCTTACAGACTAGCCTCCCCTACAATGAGCAGTTCTTC.

V usage is TRBV5-1 and J usage is TRBJ1-1; no clear D. V was clipped by 4 bases and J by 1 base, with 14 bases between them. This CDR3 comprises 15 residues. Germline loops: CDR1 SGHRS, CDR2 YFSETQ. The CDR3 DNA sequence: TGCGCCAGCAGCCCCCGGGGAGCGGGGAACACTGAAGCTTTCTTT. The encoded protein is CASSPRGAGNTEAFF. The entire variable domain, with the rest obtained from reference TRBV5-1 and TRBJ1-1, is as follows: KAGVTQTPRYLIKTRGQQVTLSCSPISGHRSVSWYQQTPGQGLQFLFEYFSETQRNKGNFPGRFSGRQFSNSRSEMNVSTLELGDSALYLCASSPRGAGNTEAFFGQGTRLTVV.

This chain uses TRBV11-2 with TRBJ1-3, with 7 bases identical to TRBD1. Germline V gene data show CDR1 as SGHAT and CDR2 as FQNNGV. The CDR3 length is 14 residues. The J segment lost 2 bases and the V segment lost 5 bases, leaving 3 bases of the junction unmatched. CDR3 protein: CASSPTGAGNTIYF. Here the CDR3 DNA reads TGTGCCAGCAGCCCAACAGGGGCTGGAAACACCATATATTTT. Complete variable domain (other parts from reference TRBV11-2 and TRBJ1-3): EAGVAQSPRYKIIEKRQSVAFWCNPISGHATLYWYQQILGQGPKLLIQFQNNGVVDDSQLPKDRFSAERLKGVDSTLKIQPAKLEDSAVYLCASSPTGAGNTIYFGEGSWLTVV.

J is TRBJ1-2 and V is TRBV2; perhaps TRBD1 as D (5 bases). V was clipped by 7 bases and J by 4 bases, with 7 bases between them. Germline V gives CDR1 SNHLY, CDR2 FYNNEI. This CDR3 is built from 11 residues. CDR3 coding DNA: TGTGCCAGCAACAGGTTCTATGGCTACACCTTC. It codes for CASNRFYGYTF.

The CDR3 sequence is CASGPRLAGGPLAKNIQYF. DNA of the CDR3: TGTGCTAGTGGTCCACGACTAGCGGGGGGACCACTAGCCAAAAACATTCAGTACTTC. This chain joins TRBV12-5 and TRBJ2-4; 13 bases match TRBD2. V shed 5 bases, J shed 0 bases, and the junction held 10 bases outside the gene matches. The germline gives CDR1 LGHNT, CDR2 FRNRAP. This CDR3 has 19 residues.

This sequence joins TRBV7-9 and TRBJ2-1; 7 bases fit TRBD2. V lost 3 bases and J lost 2; bases outside the gene matches: 4. The CDR3 has 15 amino acids. Germline loops: CDR1 SEHNR, CDR2 FQNEAQ (reference sequence). Written as DNA, the CDR3 is TGTGCCAGCAGCTTGGGAGGGCAGGCCTACAATGAGCAGTTCTTC. Residues: CASSLGGQAYNEQFF. The variable domain in full, with the rest retrieved from reference TRBV7-9 and TRBJ2-1, is DTGVSQNPRHKITKRGQNVTFRCDPISEHNRLYWYRQTLGQGPEFLTYFQNEAQLEKSRLLSDRFSAERPKGSFSTLEIQRTEQGDSAMYLCASSLGGQAYNEQFFGPGTRLTVL.